This T cell receptor beta chain was captured by sequencing in a study of T cells in Graves' hyperthyroidism and ophthalmopathy. Germline V CDR1 and CDR2: PRHDT, FYEKMQ (reference sequence). There are 16 residues in the CDR3. J lost 1 base, V lost 3 bases, and 7 bases had no gene match. What was amplified from RNA transcripts were TCR beta CDR3 regions. The TCR CDR3 first-round RT-PCR relied on the HTBI primer set. One entry per CDR3 protein results from TCRdb running MiXCR on the multiplex PCR reads. The table shows approximately 610,000 distinct CDR3 sequences, with roughly 14% occurring only once. The material sequenced was blood. V usage is TRBV13 and J usage is TRBJ2-5; the match to TRBD2 covers 8 bases. This clonotype originated in a woman between 40 and 50 years old with Graves' ophthalmopathy. This CDR3 reads CASSLEVAGSQETQYF. CDR3 sequence (DNA): TGTGCCAGCAGCTTGGAGGTAGCGGGGTCCCAAGAGACCCAGTACTTC.